This TCR beta chain came from a study of PD-1 blockade in classical Hodgkin lymphoma. Overall study results and limits: Prior therapy or disease activity may underlie the repertoire differences, whose causes remain undefined. By cycle point C4D1, TCR diversity had risen significantly in CD4+ cells (but not CD8+ cells).

Germline assignment: CDR1 MNHEY and CDR2 SMNVEV (reference sequence). This CDR3 region has 16 residues. V shed 3 bases, J shed 0 bases, and the junction held 5 bases outside the gene matches. Assay used: immunoSEQ multiplex PCR; TCRdb lists only in-frame clones, some missing. The sample has tens of thousands of clones, approximately 70% seen once. Every one of the patients relapsed after autologous stem cell transplantation (brentuximab vedotin exposure was variable). In the case of this clone: Antigen: not known.

The sequenced sample was peripheral blood mononuclear cells (PBMCs), obtained before the second cycle of nivolumab. The V gene is TRBV27, the J gene TRBJ1-3; 7 nucleotides agree with TRBD1. The TCR was taken from a human donor with classical Hodgkin lymphoma. The CDR3 protein is CASSLGRGTSGNTIYF. The DNA of the CDR3 is TGTGCCAGCAGTTTGGGCAGGGGGACCTCTGGAAACACCATATATTTT.